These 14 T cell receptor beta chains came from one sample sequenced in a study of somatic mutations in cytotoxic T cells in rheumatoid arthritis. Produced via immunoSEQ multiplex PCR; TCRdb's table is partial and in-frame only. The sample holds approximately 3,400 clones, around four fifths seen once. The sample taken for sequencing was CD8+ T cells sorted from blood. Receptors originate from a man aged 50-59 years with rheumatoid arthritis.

The DNA for the CDR3 is TGCAGTGCTAATAGCGAATACGAGCAGTACTTC. Translating it yields CSANSEYEQYF. The rearrangement uses TRBV20-1 and TRBJ2-7; maybe TRBD2 (5 bases). The CDR3 has 11 amino acids. Trimming took 4 bases from V and 4 from J, leaving 8 bases between them. CDR1 DFQATT and CDR2 SNEGSKA come from the germline V gene (reference sequence).

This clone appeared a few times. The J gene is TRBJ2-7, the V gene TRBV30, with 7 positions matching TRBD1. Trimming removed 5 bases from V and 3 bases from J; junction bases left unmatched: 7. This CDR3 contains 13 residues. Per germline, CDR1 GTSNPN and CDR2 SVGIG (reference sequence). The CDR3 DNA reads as TGTGCCTGGGCTGGGACAGTCGGCTACGAGCAGTACTTC. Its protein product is CAWAGTVGYEQYF.

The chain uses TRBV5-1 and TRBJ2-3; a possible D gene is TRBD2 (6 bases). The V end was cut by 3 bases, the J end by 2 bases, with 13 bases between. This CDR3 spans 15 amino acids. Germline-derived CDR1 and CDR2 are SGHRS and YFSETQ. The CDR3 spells CASSWRERTTDTQYF. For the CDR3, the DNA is TGCGCCAGCAGCTGGAGGGAGAGGACCACAGATACGCAGTATTTT.

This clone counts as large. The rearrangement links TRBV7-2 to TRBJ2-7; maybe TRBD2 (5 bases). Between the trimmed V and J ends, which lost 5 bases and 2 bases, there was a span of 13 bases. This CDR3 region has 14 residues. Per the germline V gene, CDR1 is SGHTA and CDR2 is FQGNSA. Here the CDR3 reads CASSLIPGTYEQYF. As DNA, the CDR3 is TGTGCCAGCAGCCTAATCCCGGGGACCTACGAGCAGTACTTC.

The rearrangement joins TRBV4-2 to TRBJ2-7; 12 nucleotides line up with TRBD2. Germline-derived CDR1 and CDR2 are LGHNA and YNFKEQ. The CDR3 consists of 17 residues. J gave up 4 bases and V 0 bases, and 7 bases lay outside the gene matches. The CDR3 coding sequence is TGTGCCAGCAGCCAAGAATCCGGTCTAGCGGGAGGGTACGAGCAGTACTTC. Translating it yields CASSQESGLAGGYEQYF.

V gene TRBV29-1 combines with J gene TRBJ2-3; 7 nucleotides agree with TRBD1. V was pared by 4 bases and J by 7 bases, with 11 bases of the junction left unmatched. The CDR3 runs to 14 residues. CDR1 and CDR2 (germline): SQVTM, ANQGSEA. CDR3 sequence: CSVAQGTADNTQYF. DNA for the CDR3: TGCAGCGTTGCCCAGGGGACAGCCGATAATACGCAGTATTTT.

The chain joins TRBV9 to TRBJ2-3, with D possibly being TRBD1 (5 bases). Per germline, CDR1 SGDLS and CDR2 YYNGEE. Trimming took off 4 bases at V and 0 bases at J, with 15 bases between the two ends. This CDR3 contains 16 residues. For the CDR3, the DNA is TGTGCCAGCAGCCCCTGGGGCGGCGCTAGCACAGATACGCAGTATTTT. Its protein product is CASSPWGGASTDTQYF.

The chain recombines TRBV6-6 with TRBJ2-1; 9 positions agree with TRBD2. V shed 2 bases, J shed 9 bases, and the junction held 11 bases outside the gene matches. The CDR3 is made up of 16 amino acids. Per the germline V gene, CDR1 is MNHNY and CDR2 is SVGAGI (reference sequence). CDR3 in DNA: TGTGCCAGCAGTTACGGATGGGAGCGGGAGGAAGGTGAGCAGTTCTTC. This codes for CASSYGWEREEGEQFF.

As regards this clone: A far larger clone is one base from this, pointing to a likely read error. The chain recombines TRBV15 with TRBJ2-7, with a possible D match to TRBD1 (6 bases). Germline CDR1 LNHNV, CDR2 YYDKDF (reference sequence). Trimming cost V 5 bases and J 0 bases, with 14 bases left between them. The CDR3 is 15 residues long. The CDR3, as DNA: TGTGCCACCAGCTTAACACAGGGAAGCTCCTACGAGCAGTACTTC. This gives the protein CATSLTQGSSYEQYF.

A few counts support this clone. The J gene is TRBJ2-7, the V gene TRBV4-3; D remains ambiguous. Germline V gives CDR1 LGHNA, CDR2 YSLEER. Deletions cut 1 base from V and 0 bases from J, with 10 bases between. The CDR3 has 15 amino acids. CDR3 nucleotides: TGCGCCAGCAGCCAAGCGGCGGAAAGCTCCTACGAGCAGTACTTC. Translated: CASSQAAESSYEQYF.

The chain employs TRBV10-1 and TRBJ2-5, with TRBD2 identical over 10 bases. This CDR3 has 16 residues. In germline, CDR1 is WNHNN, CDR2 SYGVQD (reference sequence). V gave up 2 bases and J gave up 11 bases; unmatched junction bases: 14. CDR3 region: CASSESHLAGEYEQYF. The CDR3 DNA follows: TGCGCCAGCAGTGAGAGTCATCTAGCGGGAGAGTATGAGCAGTACTTC.

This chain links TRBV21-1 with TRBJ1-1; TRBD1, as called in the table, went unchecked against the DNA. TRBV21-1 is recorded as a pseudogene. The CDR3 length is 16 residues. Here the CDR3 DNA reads TGTGCCAGCCGTAAGGGGGCAGGGGGGAAGTACACTGAAGCTTTCTTT. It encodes CASRKGAGGKYTEAFF.

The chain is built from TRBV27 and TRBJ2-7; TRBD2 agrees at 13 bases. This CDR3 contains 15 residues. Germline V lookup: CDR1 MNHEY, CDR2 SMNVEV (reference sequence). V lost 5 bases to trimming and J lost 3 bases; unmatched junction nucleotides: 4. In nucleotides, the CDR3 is TGTGCCAGCAGTCCCGGGACTAGCGGGATCTACGAGCAGTACTTC. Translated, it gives CASSPGTSGIYEQYF.

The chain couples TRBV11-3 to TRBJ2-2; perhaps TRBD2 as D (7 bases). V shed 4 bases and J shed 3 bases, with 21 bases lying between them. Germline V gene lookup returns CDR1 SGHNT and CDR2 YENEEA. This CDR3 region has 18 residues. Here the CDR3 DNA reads TGTGCCAGCAGCTGCGGGGGCTCGCCGGGGGCACACACCGGGGAGCTGTTTTTT. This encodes CASSCGGSPGAHTGELFF.